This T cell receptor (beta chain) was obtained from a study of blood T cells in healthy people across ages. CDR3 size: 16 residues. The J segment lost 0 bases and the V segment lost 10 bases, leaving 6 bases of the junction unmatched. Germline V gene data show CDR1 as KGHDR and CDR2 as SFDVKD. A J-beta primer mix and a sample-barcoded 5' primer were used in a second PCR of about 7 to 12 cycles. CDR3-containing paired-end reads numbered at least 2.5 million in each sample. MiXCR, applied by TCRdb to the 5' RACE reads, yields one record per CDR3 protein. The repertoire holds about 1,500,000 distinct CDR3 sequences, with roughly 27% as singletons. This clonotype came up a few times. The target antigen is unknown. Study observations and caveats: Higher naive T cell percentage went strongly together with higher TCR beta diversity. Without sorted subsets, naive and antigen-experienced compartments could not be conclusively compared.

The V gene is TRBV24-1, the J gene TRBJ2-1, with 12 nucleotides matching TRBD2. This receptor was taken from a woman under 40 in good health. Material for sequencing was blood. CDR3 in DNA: TGTGCCACATCAGGACTAGCGGGGAGCTCCTACAATGAGCAGTTCTTC. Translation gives CATSGLAGSSYNEQFF.